This T cell receptor (beta chain) was sequenced during a study of cytotoxic CD8 clonotypes in ibrutinib-treated CLL. Background on the study: The patient breakdown showed roughly 10 relapsed/refractory and some 16 treatment-naive cases, with about 18 IGHV unmutated.

Points from the study as a whole: While tracking circulating CD8+ T-cell counts, baseline clonality exceeded that of age-matched healthy donors. Among the clonotypes, public ones were uncommon and contracted or held stable on treatment.

As concerns this clone: Its cognate antigen is unknown. The same CDR3 is also encoded by other DNA sequences in this sample.

The protocol was immunoSEQ multiplex PCR, while the TCRdb copy is restricted to in-frame clones and leaves out a portion. The data show roughly 52,000 clones, more than 45% seen once. With 3 bases removed from V and 4 bases from J, the gap between germline ends came to 10 bases. Germline loops: CDR1 LNHNV, CDR2 YYDKDF (reference sequence). The CDR3 is 13 residues long. This TCR was sampled from a human donor with chronic lymphocytic leukemia. The material was PBMCs, obtained after 12 months of ibrutinib treatment. The chain joins TRBV15 to TRBJ2-7, with D perhaps TRBD1 or TRBD2 (6 bases each). CDR3 sequence reads: CATSREGGYEQYF. In nucleotides, the CDR3 is TGTGCCACCAGCAGGGAGGGGGGTTACGAGCAGTACTTC.